This T cell receptor beta chain was sequenced for a study of response to subunit inactivated influenza vaccine. TCRdb reprocessed the RT-PCR reads with MiXCR, giving one entry per CDR3 protein. The sample includes around 650,000 distinct CDR3 sequences, approximately 14% of them seen just once. Germline-derived CDR1 and CDR2 are MDHEN and SYDVKM. This CDR3 has 14 amino acids. V lost 4 bases to trimming and J lost 6 bases, with 14 bases between them. This chain links TRBV28 with TRBJ2-3, with D tentatively TRBD2 (6 bases). This TCR came from a middle-aged man who received an inactivated influenza vaccine. Sample: PBMCs from blood, taken 12 days after vaccination. The CDR3 nucleotides are TGTGCCAGCAGTTCACGGGGGTGGTTGGATACGCAGTATTTT. Translating gives CASSSRGWLDTQYF.